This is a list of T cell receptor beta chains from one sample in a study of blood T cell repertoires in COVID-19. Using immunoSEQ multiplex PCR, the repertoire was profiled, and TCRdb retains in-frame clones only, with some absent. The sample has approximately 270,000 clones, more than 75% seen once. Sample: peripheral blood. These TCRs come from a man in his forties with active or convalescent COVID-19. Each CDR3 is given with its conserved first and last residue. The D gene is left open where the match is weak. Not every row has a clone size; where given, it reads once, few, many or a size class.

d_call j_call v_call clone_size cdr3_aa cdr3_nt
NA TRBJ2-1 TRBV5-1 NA CASSLATTRGNEQFF TGCGCCAGCAGCTTGGCGACTACCCGGGGTAATGAGCAGTTCTTC
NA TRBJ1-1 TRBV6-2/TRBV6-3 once CASSIEGPATEAFF TGTGCCAGCAGCATCGAGGGCCCGGCCACTGAAGCTTTCTTT
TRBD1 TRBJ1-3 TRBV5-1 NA CASSLGDRDRDTIYF TGCGCCAGCAGCTTAGGGGACCGGGACAGAGACACCATATATTTT
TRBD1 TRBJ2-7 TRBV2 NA CATFPRQGASYEQYF TGTGCCACCTTTCCTCGACAGGGGGCTTCCTACGAGCAGTACTTC
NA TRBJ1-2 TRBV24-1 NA CATSPDGRYSRDPNYGYTF TGTGCCACCAGCCCGGACGGACGATACAGCAGGGATCCTAACTATGGCTACACCTTC
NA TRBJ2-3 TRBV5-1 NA CASSLAAAGTTDTQYF TGCGCCAGCAGCTTGGCCGCCGCGGGGACCACAGATACGCAGTATTTT
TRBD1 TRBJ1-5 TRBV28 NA CASRQGWDQPQHF TGTGCCAGTAGACAGGGGTGGGATCAGCCCCAGCATTTT
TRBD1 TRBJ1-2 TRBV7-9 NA CASSPRDSYGYTF TGTGCCAGCAGCCCCAGGGACAGCTATGGCTACACCTTC
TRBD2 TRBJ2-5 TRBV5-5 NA CASSSGGTQETQYF TGTGCCAGCAGCTCCGGGGGGACCCAAGAGACCCAGTACTTC
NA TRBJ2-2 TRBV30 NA CAWSPQGSGELFF TGTGCCTGGAGTCCACAGGGATCCGGGGAGCTGTTTTTT
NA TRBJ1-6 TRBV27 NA CASSLIPNIRGYNSPLHF TGTGCCAGCAGTCTAATCCCTAATATCCGAGGATATAATTCACCCCTCCACTTT
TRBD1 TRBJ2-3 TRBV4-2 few CASSQDQGAVDTQYF TGTGCCAGCAGCCAAGATCAGGGGGCGGTGGATACGCAGTATTTT
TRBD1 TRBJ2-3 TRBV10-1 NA CASSESSTGVDTQYF TGCGCCAGCAGTGAGTCTTCAACAGGGGTCGATACGCAGTATTTT
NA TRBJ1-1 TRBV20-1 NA CSARGRTEAFF TGCAGTGCTAGGGGCCGAACTGAAGCTTTCTTT
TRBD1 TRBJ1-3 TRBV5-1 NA CASSLNGQADTIYF TGCGCCAGCAGCTTGAACGGACAGGCGGACACCATATATTTT
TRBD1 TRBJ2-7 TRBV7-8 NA CASQATGALYEQYF TGTGCCAGCCAGGCGACAGGGGCCCTATACGAGCAGTACTTC
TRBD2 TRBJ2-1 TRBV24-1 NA CATSARMGLAGVYNEQFF TGTGCCACCAGTGCCCGAATGGGACTAGCGGGAGTGTACAATGAGCAGTTCTTC
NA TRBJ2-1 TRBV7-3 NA CASSQGNEQFF TGTGCCAGTTCTCAGGGAAATGAGCAGTTCTTC
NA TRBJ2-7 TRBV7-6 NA CASSSQTASYEQYF TGTGCCAGCAGCTCCCAGACAGCTTCCTACGAGCAGTACTTC
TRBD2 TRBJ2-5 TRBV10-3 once CAISESMRGGETQYF TGTGCCATCAGTGAGTCGATGCGCGGGGGAGAGACCCAGTACTTC
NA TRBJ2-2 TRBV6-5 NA CASSYSILPTGELFF TGTGCCAGCAGTTACTCGATTCTACCCACCGGGGAGCTGTTTTTT
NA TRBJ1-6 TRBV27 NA CASSLRSSYNSPLHF TGTGCCAGCAGTCTACGGAGCTCCTATAATTCACCCCTCCACTTT
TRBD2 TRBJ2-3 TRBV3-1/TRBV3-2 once CASSQGMASGGVTDTQYF TGTGCCAGCAGCCAAGGGATGGCTAGCGGGGGAGTGACAGATACGCAGTATTTT
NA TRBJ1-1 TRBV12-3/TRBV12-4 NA CASSPNGGTEAFF TGTGCCAGCAGCCCCAATGGCGGCACTGAAGCTTTCTTT
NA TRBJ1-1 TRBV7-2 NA CASRSLRVNTEAFF TGTGCCAGCAGGTCCCTCCGGGTGAACACTGAAGCTTTCTTT
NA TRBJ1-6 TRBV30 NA CAWSVRLPLRGTRLDSPLHF TGTGCCTGGAGTGTACGTCTCCCCCTGCGGGGGACGAGACTGGATTCACCCCTCCACTTT
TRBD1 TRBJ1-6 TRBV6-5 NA CASSLKTGGISPLHF TGTGCCAGCAGTTTGAAGACAGGGGGGATTTCACCCCTCCACTTT
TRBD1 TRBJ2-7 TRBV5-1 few CASSKGQSPYEQYF TGCGCCAGCAGCAAGGGACAGTCCCCCTACGAGCAGTACTTC
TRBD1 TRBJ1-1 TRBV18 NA CASSRGDRVFGTEAFF TGTGCCAGCTCACGGGGGGACAGGGTCTTTGGCACTGAAGCTTTCTTT
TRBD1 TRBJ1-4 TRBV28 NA CASTGGPKEKLFF TGTGCCAGCACAGGGGGGCCGAAAGAAAAACTGTTTTTT
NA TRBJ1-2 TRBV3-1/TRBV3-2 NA CASSQEGRGPNYGYTF TGTGCCAGCAGCCAAGAAGGACGGGGTCCTAACTATGGCTACACCTTC
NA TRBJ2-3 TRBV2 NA CASRRAGGVDTQYF TGTGCCAGCAGGCGAGCGGGCGGGGTAGATACGCAGTATTTT
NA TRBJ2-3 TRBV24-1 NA CATSPRDTYTQYF TGTGCCACCAGCCCCCGGGACACATATACGCAGTATTTT
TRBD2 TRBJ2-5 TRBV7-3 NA CASSLLAGPQETQYF TGTGCCAGCAGCTTATTAGCGGGGCCCCAAGAGACCCAGTACTTC
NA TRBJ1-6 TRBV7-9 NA CASSTYRITNSPLHF TGTGCCAGCAGTACCTACAGGATTACCAATTCACCCCTCCACTTT
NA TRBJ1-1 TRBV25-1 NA CASSGGGGQKMNTEAFF TGTGCCAGCAGTGGGGGGGGTGGACAGAAAATGAACACTGAAGCTTTCTTT
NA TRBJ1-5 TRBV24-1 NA CATSETGGNQPQHF TGTGCCACCAGTGAGACGGGAGGAAATCAGCCCCAGCATTTT
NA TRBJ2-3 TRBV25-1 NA CASSAQASTDTQYF TGTGCCAGCAGTGCCCAGGCTAGCACAGATACGCAGTATTTT
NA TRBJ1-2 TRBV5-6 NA CASSTTDGYTF TGTGCCAGCAGCACGACAGATGGCTACACCTTC
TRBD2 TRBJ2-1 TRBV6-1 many CASSEAGGDREQFF TGTGCCAGCAGTGAAGCGGGAGGGGATCGCGAGCAGTTCTTC
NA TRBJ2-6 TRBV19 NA CASSIVDTLGANVLTF TGTGCCAGTAGTATCGTCGACACTTTAGGGGCCAACGTCCTGACTTTC
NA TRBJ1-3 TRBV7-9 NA CASSPQGVSGNTIYF TGTGCCAGCAGCCCTCAAGGGGTTTCTGGAAACACCATATATTTT
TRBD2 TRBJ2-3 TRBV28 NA CASSLDPSGPGTDTQYF TGTGCCAGCAGTTTAGACCCTAGCGGACCGGGCACAGATACGCAGTATTTT
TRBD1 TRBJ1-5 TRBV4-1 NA CASSQGPGTANQPQHF TGCGCCAGCAGCCAAGGGCCCGGGACAGCTAATCAGCCCCAGCATTTT
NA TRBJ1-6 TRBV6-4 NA CASSDLAARNSPLHF TGTGCCAGCAGTGACCTTGCGGCACGGAATTCACCCCTCCACTTT
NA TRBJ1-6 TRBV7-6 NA CASSLDQGDNSPLHF TGTGCCAGCAGCTTAGATCAGGGTGATAATTCACCCCTCCACTTT
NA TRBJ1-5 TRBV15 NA CATSGANTGSNQPQHF TGTGCCACCAGCGGCGCCAACACGGGAAGCAATCAGCCCCAGCATTTT
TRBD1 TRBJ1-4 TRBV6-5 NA CASADRQNEKLFF TGTGCCAGCGCGGACAGGCAAAATGAAAAACTGTTTTTT
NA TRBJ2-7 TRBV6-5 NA CASTSARGEQYF TGTGCCAGCACCTCAGCTAGGGGCGAGCAGTACTTC
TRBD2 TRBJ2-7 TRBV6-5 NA CASNLAGEYEQYF TGTGCCAGCAATCTAGCGGGAGAGTACGAGCAGTACTTC
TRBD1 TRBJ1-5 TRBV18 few CASSPRTGGKLDQPQHF TGTGCCAGCTCACCACGTACAGGGGGTAAACTGGATCAGCCCCAGCATTTT
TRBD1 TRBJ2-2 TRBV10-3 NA CAIRADRGLTGELFF TGTGCCATCAGGGCCGACAGGGGACTTACCGGGGAGCTGTTTTTT
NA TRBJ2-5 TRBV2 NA CASSGGLYQETQYF TGTGCCAGCAGTGGTGGACTGTACCAAGAGACCCAGTACTTC
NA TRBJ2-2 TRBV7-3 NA CASSLISTGGTGELFF TGTGCCAGCAGCTTAATCTCGACAGGAGGAACCGGGGAGCTGTTTTTT
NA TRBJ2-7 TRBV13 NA CASSKRTGRDEQYF TGTGCCAGCAGCAAGAGGACGGGCAGGGACGAGCAGTACTTC